This T cell receptor beta chain came from a study of regulatory T cells in long-lasting Graves disease. Study context: The antithyroid drugs taken by newly diagnosed Graves' patients had been used for under 3 months. Study-wide findings and caveats: Public clonotype sharing was higher in persistent than newly diagnosed patients.

This clonotype was recorded at least ten times. Its target is not known. iRepertoire HTBI primers and Arm-PCR of CDR3 regions built TCR beta libraries. Via MiXCR, TCRdb re-called the multiplex PCR reads, giving one row per CDR3 protein. The sample has some 340,000 distinct CDR3 sequences, approximately 12% seen once. The CDR3 extends over 14 amino acids. Germline V gene data show CDR1 as SNHLY and CDR2 as FYNNEI. V lost 7 bases, J lost 4 bases, and 6 bases stayed unmatched. Time point given: newly diagnosed GD, antithyroid drugs for less than 3 months. With RNA extracted from PBMCs as input, the TCR library was made. These data were also filed under a second study, of T cells in Graves' hyperthyroidism and ophthalmopathy. That work adds: The TCR CDR3 first-round RT-PCR relied on the HTBI primer set. Before onset, by a median of around 6.4 months, the model predicted ophthalmopathy.

Source: peripheral blood mononuclear cells (PBMCs), taken at new diagnosis, from a patient treated with antithyroid drugs. The source of this sequence is a woman younger than 30 with Graves disease. The chain carries TRBV2 and TRBJ2-2; 7 positions agree with TRBD1. The CDR3 is CASNGQATTGELFF. The CDR3, as DNA: TGTGCCAGCAACGGACAGGCGACCACCGGGGAGCTGTTTTTT.